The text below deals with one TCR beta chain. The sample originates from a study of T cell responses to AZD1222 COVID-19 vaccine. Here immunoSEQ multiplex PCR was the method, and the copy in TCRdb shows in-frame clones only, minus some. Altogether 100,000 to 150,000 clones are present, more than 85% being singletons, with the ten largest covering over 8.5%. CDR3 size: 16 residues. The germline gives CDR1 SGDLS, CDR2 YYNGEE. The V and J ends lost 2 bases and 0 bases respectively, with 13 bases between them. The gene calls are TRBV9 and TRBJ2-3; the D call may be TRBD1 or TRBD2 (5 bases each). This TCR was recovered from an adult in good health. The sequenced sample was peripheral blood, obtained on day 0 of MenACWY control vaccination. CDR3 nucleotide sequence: TGTGCCAGCAGCGTTAGGGGCGGGCAGAGCACAGATACGCAGTATTTT. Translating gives CASSVRGGQSTDTQYF. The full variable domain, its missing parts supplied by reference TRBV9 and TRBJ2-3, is DSGVTQTPKHLITATGQRVTLRCSPRSGDLSVYWYQQSLDQGLQFLIQYYNGEERAKGNILERFSAQQFPDLHSELNLSSLELGDSALYFCASSVRGGQSTDTQYFGPGTRLTVL.